This record concerns one T cell receptor beta chain sequence. The target antigen is unknown. Assay: immunoSEQ multiplex PCR; the TCRdb copy retains only in-frame clones and omits some. The sample shows 45,000 to 60,000 clones, roughly nine tenths of them seen only once. This sample was included in a study of T cells in localized non-small cell lung cancer. Overall study findings and caveats: Maximal T cell clonality occurred in uninvolved adjacent lung, with tumor ranking below it. Higher blood T cell density tracked longer overall survival. Paired adjacent lung recovered a median roughly 56 of the top 100 tumor clones.

This specimen consisted of PBMCs, obtained before any cancer treatment. The TCR was taken from a man between 35 and 75 years old with stage II lung adenocarcinoma.

The CDR3 nucleotides read TGTGCCAGCAGCTTATCGGGACCAGACTATAACTATGGCTACACCTTC. Amino acid sequence: CASSLSGPDYNYGYTF. The rearrangement uses TRBV11-2 and TRBJ1-2, with a tentative D call TRBD1 (5 bases). The CDR3 is 16 residues long. Germline V gene sequence: CDR1 SGHAT, CDR2 FQNNGV. V was shortened by 2 bases and J by 1 base, with 14 bases between the two germline ends.